A selection of T cell receptor beta chains follows, all from one sample in a study of shared clonotypes between healthy human individuals. The assay was immunoSEQ multiplex PCR, and TCRdb's table has in-frame clones only and misses some. The table has roughly 2.4 million clones, approximately 94% seen once. Sequencing input: naive CD4+ T cells sorted from blood. The receptors were sampled from a man aged 18-30 years in good health. CDR3s include the opening cysteine and the closing phenylalanine or tryptophan. D genes are given only for firm matches. For some rows the clone size is stated as once, few or many, or as a class when expanded; others skip it.

D,size,J,V,CDR3,DNA
-,-,TRBJ1-1,TRBV6-5,CASTPAGSTEAFF,TGTGCCAGCACCCCAGCGGGCAGCACTGAAGCTTTCTTT
-,-,TRBJ2-3,TRBV7-2,CASSPAVIGADTQYF,TGTGCCAGCAGCCCCGCCGTGATAGGAGCAGATACGCAGTATTTT
-,-,TRBJ2-2,TRBV10-3,CAIRLPNTGELFF,TGTGCCATCAGGCTACCGAACACCGGGGAGCTGTTTTTT
-,-,TRBJ2-7,TRBV6-1,CASSEAWSYEQYF,TGTGCCAGCAGTGAAGCATGGAGCTACGAGCAGTACTTC
-,-,TRBJ2-2,TRBV25-1,CASRVVGSSNTGELFF,TGTGCCAGCAGGGTCGTTGGCAGTTCGAACACCGGGGAGCTGTTTTTT
TRBD1,once,TRBJ1-1,TRBV7-6,CASRGGQGTEAFF,TGTGCCAGCAGGGGGGGACAGGGGACTGAAGCTTTCTTT
TRBD2,-,TRBJ2-1,TRBV5-1,CASSLARTSFNEQFF,TGCGCCAGCAGCTTGGCTAGGACTAGCTTCAATGAGCAGTTCTTC
TRBD1,-,TRBJ1-2,TRBV6-1,CASSLPGTGDGYTF,TGTGCCAGCAGTCTGCCCGGGACAGGGGACGGCTACACCTTC
-,-,TRBJ1-5,TRBV30,CAWSPGGTVSNQPQHF,TGTGCCTGGAGCCCTGGAGGGACCGTTAGCAATCAGCCCCAGCATTTT
-,once,TRBJ2-1,TRBV28,CASSSPDSNNEQFF,TGTGCCAGCAGTTCCCCAGACAGCAACAATGAGCAGTTCTTC
-,-,TRBJ2-6,TRBV28,CASRVGRLPGANVLTF,TGTGCCAGCCGGGTAGGGCGGCTCCCTGGGGCCAACGTCCTGACTTTC
-,-,TRBJ1-6,TRBV30,CAWSSGDNSPLHF,TGTGCCTGGAGTAGCGGGGACAATTCACCCCTCCACTTT
TRBD1,-,TRBJ2-5,TRBV11-2,CASSPGGHRDRDQETQYF,TGTGCCAGCAGCCCAGGGGGACACCGGGACAGGGACCAAGAGACCCAGTACTTC
-,-,TRBJ2-6,TRBV6-1,CATFRWVSGANVLTF,TGTGCCACCTTCCGATGGGTTTCTGGGGCCAACGTCCTGACTTTC
-,-,TRBJ2-1,TRBV18,CASSPLLVPPLNEQFF,TGTGCCAGCTCCCCGTTATTGGTCCCACCCCTCAATGAGCAGTTCTTC
TRBD2,-,TRBJ2-3,TRBV6-5,CASSYSVAGGYTQYF,TGTGCCAGCAGTTACTCGGTAGCGGGAGGATATACGCAGTATTTT
-,-,TRBJ2-7,TRBV2,CASSDLGTRSSYEQYF,TGTGCCAGCAGTGACTTGGGGACCCGAAGCTCCTACGAGCAGTACTTC
TRBD2,-,TRBJ2-1,TRBV30,CSLAGSSYNEQFF,TGTTCCCTAGCGGGGAGCTCCTACAATGAGCAGTTCTTC
-,-,TRBJ1-4,TRBV6-6,CASSYKGSIREKLFF,TGTGCCAGCAGTTACAAAGGCAGCATTCGTGAAAAACTGTTTTTT
-,once,TRBJ2-5,TRBV6-5,CASSYLWGAQETQYF,TGTGCCAGCAGTTATCTTTGGGGGGCGCAAGAGACCCAGTACTTC
-,-,TRBJ2-1,TRBV10-3,CAIRGVTGGSDEQFF,TGTGCCATCAGGGGTGTGACAGGTGGAAGCGATGAGCAGTTCTTC
-,-,TRBJ1-5,TRBV6-1,CASSNYNQPQHF,TGTGCCAGCAGCAACTACAATCAGCCCCAGCATTTT
TRBD1,-,TRBJ1-1,TRBV5-6,CASSFGQGASTEAFF,TGTGCCAGCAGCTTCGGACAGGGGGCGAGCACTGAAGCTTTCTTT
-,-,TRBJ2-7,TRBV2,CASSRGAGGERRPYEQYF,TGTGCCAGCAGCCGGGGGGCAGGGGGCGAAAGGAGGCCCTACGAGCAGTACTTC
-,once,TRBJ1-1,TRBV30,CAWSDKYTEAFF,TGTGCCTGGAGTGACAAGTACACTGAAGCTTTCTTT